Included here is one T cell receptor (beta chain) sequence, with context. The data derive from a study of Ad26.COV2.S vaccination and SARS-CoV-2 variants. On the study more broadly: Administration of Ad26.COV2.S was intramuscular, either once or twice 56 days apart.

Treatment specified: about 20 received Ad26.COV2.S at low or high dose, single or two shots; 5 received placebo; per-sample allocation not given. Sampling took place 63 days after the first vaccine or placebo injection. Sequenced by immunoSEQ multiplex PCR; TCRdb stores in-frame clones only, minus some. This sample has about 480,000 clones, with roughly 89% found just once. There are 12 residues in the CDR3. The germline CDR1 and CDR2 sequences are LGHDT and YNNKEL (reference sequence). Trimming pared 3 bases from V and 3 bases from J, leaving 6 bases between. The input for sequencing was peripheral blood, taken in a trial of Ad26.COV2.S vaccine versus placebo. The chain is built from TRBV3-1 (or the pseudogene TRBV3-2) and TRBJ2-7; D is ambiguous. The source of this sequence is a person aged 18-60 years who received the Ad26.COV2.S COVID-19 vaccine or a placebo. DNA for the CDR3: TGTGCCAGCAGCCATCGAGGCTACGAGCAGTACTTC. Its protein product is CASSHRGYEQYF.